The 32 T cell receptor beta chains presented below share a single source sample, sequenced in a study of CD4 T cells in relation to SARS-CoV-2 and coronaviruses. Generated by immunoSEQ multiplex PCR, the TCRdb table keeps only in-frame clones and is missing some. The sample holds just under 20,000 clones, 78% seen once. These receptors have no known antigen. The unexposed donors gave CD4+ T cells in about 2011-2019, prior to COVID-19. After ten to eleven days of culture, CD4+ T cells were isolated. The sequenced material came from CD4+ T cells from PBMCs, cultured in vitro. The receptors were sampled from a human donor in good health.

V and J are TRBV25-1 and TRBJ1-1, with D perhaps matching TRBD1 (5 bases). CDR1 is MGHDK and CDR2 is SYGVNS in the germline V gene. The CDR3 loop spans 14 amino acids. The V end was cut by 4 bases, the J end by 5 bases, with 14 bases between. CDR3 loop: CASSGRVIGTEAFF. The CDR3 coding sequence is TGTGCCAGCAGTGGCAGGGTAATCGGTACTGAAGCTTTCTTT. The full variable domain, completed using reference TRBV25-1 and TRBJ1-1, is EADIYQTPRYLVIGTGKKITLECSQTMGHDKMYWYQQDPGMELHLIHYSYGVNSTEKGDLSSESTVSRIRTEHFPLTLESARPSHTSQYLCASSGRVIGTEAFFGQGTRLTVV.

The V gene is TRBV25-1, the J gene TRBJ2-5; 14 bases match TRBD2. The CDR3 runs to 16 residues. Trimming at V came to 3 bases and at J to 4 bases, leaving 4 bases not matched to a gene. The V gene's germline CDR1 is MGHDK and CDR2 SYGVNS. The CDR3 DNA reads TGTGCCAGCAGTGACCCCGGACTAGCGGGGGGAGAGACCCAGTACTTC. This encodes CASSDPGLAGGETQYF.

V usage is TRBV15 and J usage is TRBJ2-2, with 8 bases matching TRBD2. The CDR3 runs 16 residues. CDR1 is LNHNV, CDR2 YYDKDF, per germline (reference sequence). Unmatched junction bases numbered 8, after V lost 1 base and J lost 7 bases. CDR3 DNA sequence: TGTGCCACCAGCAGAGTCCCGGGAGGGGGTGGCGGGGAGCTGTTTTTT. This codes for CATSRVPGGGGGELFF.

The chain couples TRBV12-3 or TRBV12-4 to TRBJ1-1; 7 nucleotides align to TRBD1. After removal of 5 bases from V and 4 bases from J, the junction contained 1 base not matched to a gene. The CDR3 runs to 12 residues. DNA of the CDR3: TGTGCCAGCAGTAGGGACAGCACTGAAGCTTTCTTT. This gives the protein CASSRDSTEAFF.

V is TRBV24-1 and J is TRBJ2-3; 10 bases line up with TRBD2. Germline CDR1 KGHDR, CDR2 SFDVKD. The CDR3 has 14 residues. Losses at the gene ends were 6 bases for V and 1 base for J; bases not matched to a gene: 0. The DNA for the CDR3 is TGTGCCACCAGTCTAGCGGGAGGCACAGATACGCAGTATTTT. It codes for CATSLAGGTDTQYF.

The chain is built from TRBV7-9 and TRBJ2-7; no clear D. CDR3 size: 12 residues. V lost 2 bases and J lost 0, with 2 bases in between. Looked up from germline, CDR1 is SEHNR and CDR2 is FQNEAQ (reference sequence). CDR3 sequence reads: CASSLSSYEQYF. The CDR3 coding sequence is TGTGCCAGCAGCTTAAGCTCCTACGAGCAGTACTTC.

The chain is built from TRBV10-3 and TRBJ2-7; D not resolved. The V gene lost 3 bases and the J gene lost 6 bases, with 15 bases spanning the gap. There are 14 residues in the CDR3. Germline CDR1 ENHRY, CDR2 SYGVKD. As DNA, the CDR3 is TGTGCCATCAGTGAACCCCTCCGCCGGTTCGAGCAGTACTTC. Amino acids: CAISEPLRRFEQYF.

This chain links TRBV4-2 with TRBJ2-1; unclear D gene. CDR3 length: 16 residues. The germline V gene encodes CDR1 LGHNA and CDR2 YNFKEQ. The V gene lost 0 bases and the J gene lost 3 bases, with 12 bases spanning the gap. DNA of the CDR3: TGTGCCAGCAGCCAAGAGGTCAAGTCTAACTACAATGAGCAGTTCTTC. Its protein product is CASSQEVKSNYNEQFF.

This clone was seen a handful of times. This chain links TRBV7-8 with TRBJ1-3; 7 bases fit TRBD1. Germline V gene data show CDR1 as SGHVS and CDR2 as FQNEAQ. J gave up 4 bases and V 4 bases, and 13 bases lay outside the gene matches. CDR3 length equals 17 residues. The CDR3, as DNA: TGTGCCAGCAGCTCCCTTCCGGCACAGGGGTTGGGAAACACCATATATTTT. Protein: CASSSLPAQGLGNTIYF.

The rearrangement links TRBV6-1 to TRBJ1-2; possibly TRBD1 for D (6 bases). The CDR3 covers 15 residues. V was pared by 3 bases and J by 1 base, with 12 bases between. Per germline, CDR1 MNHNS and CDR2 SASEGT. CDR3 bases: TGTGCCAGCAGTGAGGGGGGGGCGCTTAACTATGGCTACACCTTC. Translated: CASSEGGALNYGYTF.

This chain uses TRBV6-6 with TRBJ1-2; unclear D gene. Trimming cost V 0 bases and J 6 bases, with 5 bases left between them. The CDR3 loop spans 12 amino acids. Germline CDR1 MNHNY, CDR2 SVGAGI (reference sequence). The CDR3 DNA is TGTGCCAGCAGTTACTCGAAGAATGGCTACACCTTC. Encoded protein: CASSYSKNGYTF.

The V gene is TRBV18, the J gene TRBJ1-1, with D possibly TRBD1 on 6 matching bases. This CDR3 comprises 14 residues. CDR1 is KGHSH, CDR2 LQKENI, per germline. The V end was cut by 3 bases, the J end by 0 bases, with 8 bases between. CDR3 DNA: TGTGCCAGCTCACCCGGGGACATGAACACTGAAGCTTTCTTT. This encodes CASSPGDMNTEAFF.

The chain combines TRBV30 with TRBJ1-4, with D possibly matching TRBD1 (6 bases). The CDR3 spans 15 residues. With 2 bases removed from V and 10 bases from J, the gap between germline ends came to 20 bases. Germline V gene sequence: CDR1 GTSNPN, CDR2 SVGIG (reference sequence). For the CDR3, the DNA is TGTGCCTGGAGTCTATCGTCGGGGGGAGGGGGAAAACTGTTTTTT. Its translation is CAWSLSSGGGGKLFF. The full variable domain, its missing parts supplied by reference TRBV30 and TRBJ1-4, is SQTIHQWPATLVQPVGSPLSLECTVEGTSNPNLYWYRQAAGRGLQLLFYSVGIGQISSEVPQNLSASRPQDRQFILSSKKLLLSDSGFYLCAWSLSSGGGGKLFFGSGTQLSVL.

The rearrangement uses TRBV30 and TRBJ1-4; tentatively, D is TRBD1 (6 bases). V gave up 1 base and J gave up 0 bases, with 12 bases separating them. The CDR3 runs 16 residues. Germline loops: CDR1 GTSNPN, CDR2 SVGIG (reference sequence). In nucleotides, the CDR3 is TGTGCCTGGAGTGGGACAGAAATTTCAACTAATGAAAAACTGTTTTTT. Its translation: CAWSGTEISTNEKLFF.

This sequence joins TRBV19 and TRBJ1-1; 12 bases are shared with TRBD1. The CDR3 sequence is 18 residues long. V shed 4 bases, J shed 1 base, and the junction held 10 bases outside the gene matches. Germline CDR1 LNHDA, CDR2 SQIVND (reference sequence). CDR3 protein: CASSTLAGDRGRNTEAFF. CDR3 coding DNA: TGTGCCAGTAGTACCCTGGCGGGGGACAGGGGGCGGAACACTGAAGCTTTCTTT.

The V and J genes are TRBV9 and TRBJ2-3; D gene unclear. V lost 0 bases and J lost 9, with 5 bases in between. The CDR3 consists of 11 residues. Germline loops: CDR1 SGDLS, CDR2 YYNGEE. The CDR3 is CASSVDQTQYF. The CDR3 nucleotides are TGTGCCAGCAGCGTAGATCAAACGCAGTATTTT. Together with reference TRBV9 and TRBJ2-3, the CDR3 gives the full variable domain: DSGVTQTPKHLITATGQRVTLRCSPRSGDLSVYWYQQSLDQGLQFLIQYYNGEERAKGNILERFSAQQFPDLHSELNLSSLELGDSALYFCASSVDQTQYFGPGTRLTVL.

This clone showed up just a few times. DNA of the CDR3: TGTGCCAGCAGCTTAGCCTCGAGCAATGAGCAGTTCTTC. Its protein product is CASSLASSNEQFF. This chain joins TRBV7-8 and TRBJ2-1; D is unclear. CDR1 is SGHVS and CDR2 is FQNEAQ in the germline V gene. The CDR3 loop spans 13 amino acids. Trimming shortened V by 0 bases and J by 6 bases, and 6 bases separated the two germline ends.

This clone has only one observation. This chain uses TRBV28 with TRBJ2-7; 8 positions match TRBD1. J gave up 3 bases and V 5 bases, and 3 bases lay outside the gene matches. The length of the CDR3 is 13 residues. The germline CDR1 and CDR2 sequences are MDHEN and SYDVKM. The CDR3 sequence is CASSPGGRYEQYF. The CDR3 nucleotides are TGTGCCAGCAGTCCAGGGGGCCGCTACGAGCAGTACTTC.

V usage is TRBV28 and J usage is TRBJ2-1, with 7 bases lining up with TRBD2. This CDR3 region has 16 residues. V shed 5 bases, J shed 2 bases, and the junction held 9 bases outside the gene matches. Germline V CDR1 and CDR2: MDHEN, SYDVKM. In DNA, the CDR3 is TGTGCCAGCAGTGCATCTAGCGGAGAGACCTACAATGAGCAGTTCTTC. Translating gives CASSASSGETYNEQFF.

This clone came up a few times. The gene calls are TRBV18 and TRBJ1-5; 8 bases agree with TRBD1. Trimming removed 5 bases from V and 3 bases from J; junction bases left unmatched: 9. The CDR3 is 16 residues long. Looked up from germline, CDR1 is KGHSH and CDR2 is LQKENI. CDR3 amino acids: CASSAMVRGPNQPQHF. The CDR3 region has the DNA TGTGCCAGCTCAGCAATGGTCAGGGGGCCCAATCAGCCCCAGCATTTT.

The gene calls are TRBV15 and TRBJ2-1, with TRBD2 matching 10 bases. Germline V gene sequence: CDR1 LNHNV, CDR2 YYDKDF (reference sequence). The CDR3 is made up of 20 amino acids. With V trimmed by 5 bases and J by 3 bases, 19 bases remained unmatched. The CDR3 bases are TGTGCCACCAGCTCCCCCCATTCGTCTCTAGCGGGAGATTACTACAATGAGCAGTTCTTC. This codes for CATSSPHSSLAGDYYNEQFF.

The chain employs TRBV27 and TRBJ2-1; 10 positions agree with TRBD2. The CDR3 sequence is 17 residues long. With V trimmed by 2 bases and J by 7 bases, 11 bases remained unmatched. The germline V gene has CDR1 MNHEY and CDR2 SMNVEV (reference sequence). The CDR3 reads CASSLGSGRATRNEQFF. The CDR3 DNA is TGTGCCAGCAGTTTAGGGAGCGGGAGGGCCACAAGGAATGAGCAGTTCTTC.

This clone was recorded only once. This chain links TRBV9 with TRBJ2-3; the match to TRBD1 covers 10 bases. V dropped 6 bases and J dropped 6; count of bases not matched to a gene: 13. Germline CDR1 reads SGDLS; CDR2 reads YYNGEE. This CDR3 is 16 amino acids long. CDR3 DNA: TGTGCCAGCACCAGTACGACAGGGGGCGAAGTGGATACGCAGTATTTT. It yields the protein CASTSTTGGEVDTQYF.

V usage is TRBV9 and J usage is TRBJ2-7, with D uncertain. CDR3 length: 14 residues. The ends were cut back, 3 bases at V and 0 bases at J, with 10 bases in the middle. Germline V CDR1 and CDR2: SGDLS, YYNGEE. The CDR3 DNA follows: TGTGCCAGCAGCGGCCGGGTCAACTCCTACGAGCAGTACTTC. This codes for CASSGRVNSYEQYF. Using reference TRBV9 and TRBJ2-7 for the parts outside the CDR3, the full variable domain is DSGVTQTPKHLITATGQRVTLRCSPRSGDLSVYWYQQSLDQGLQFLIQYYNGEERAKGNILERFSAQQFPDLHSELNLSSLELGDSALYFCASSGRVNSYEQYFGPGTRLTVT.

The chain uses TRBV5-1 and TRBJ2-7; possible D gene TRBD2, 5 bases. Germline V gives CDR1 SGHRS, CDR2 YFSETQ. With 0 bases removed from V and 0 bases from J, the gap between germline ends came to 7 bases. There are 14 residues in the CDR3. The CDR3 nucleotides are TGCGCCAGCAGCTTGGCGGGGAGCTCCTACGAGCAGTACTTC. This gives the protein CASSLAGSSYEQYF.

The CDR3, as DNA: TGTGCCATCAGTGAGAGGGACAGGGCCTATGGCTACACCTTC. Its protein is CAISERDRAYGYTF. The chain carries TRBV10-3 and TRBJ1-2; 9 bases line up with TRBD1. V lost 2 bases, J lost 4 bases, and 2 bases stayed unmatched. The CDR3 totals 14 residues. Germline lookup yields CDR1 ENHRY and CDR2 SYGVKD.

DNA for the CDR3: TGTGCCAGCACCCCAGGGGCCGGGGAGCTGTTTTTT. Its protein is CASTPGAGELFF. The chain links TRBV6-5 to TRBJ2-2; tentatively, D is TRBD1 (6 bases). Germline lookup yields CDR1 MNHEY and CDR2 SVGAGI. The CDR3 has 12 amino acids. V was clipped by 7 bases and J by 6 bases, with 9 bases between them.

In this sample, this clone turned up a few times. The rearrangement joins TRBV6-2 or TRBV6-3 to TRBJ1-5; the D is unclear. V lost 6 bases and J lost 1, with 13 bases in between. The CDR3 contains 15 residues. Germline V gene data show CDR1 as MNHEY and CDR2 as SVGEGT. The CDR3 here is CASSRAPWSNQPQHF. CDR3 sequence (DNA): TGTGCCAGCAGCCGGGCCCCATGGAGCAATCAGCCCCAGCATTTT.

The rearrangement uses TRBV5-1 and TRBJ1-1; TRBD1 is a possible D gene (5 bases). Looked up from germline, CDR1 is SGHRS and CDR2 is YFSETQ. CDR3 length: 16 amino acids. Trimming removed 0 bases from V and 6 bases from J, with 18 bases in between. Written as DNA, the CDR3 is TGCGCCAGCAGCTTGGAATTAGTGCAGGGTAGCGCTGAAGCTTTCTTT. Translated, it gives CASSLELVQGSAEAFF.

The gene calls are TRBV24-1 and TRBJ1-2, with 12 bases matching TRBD1. There are 17 residues in the CDR3. V shed 5 bases, J shed 1 base, and the junction held 7 bases outside the gene matches. Looked up from germline, CDR1 is KGHDR and CDR2 is SFDVKD. The DNA of the CDR3 is TGTGCCACCAGTGGCGGGGGGACAGGGGGCTTTAACTATGGCTACACCTTC. This codes for CATSGGGTGGFNYGYTF.

The chain is built from TRBV3-1 (or the pseudogene TRBV3-2) and TRBJ2-1, with a tentative D call TRBD2 (5 bases). The germline gives CDR1 LGHDT, CDR2 YNNKEL (reference sequence). CDR3 length: 12 residues. Trimming removed 0 bases at V and 12 bases at J, with 9 bases between. Here the CDR3 DNA reads TGTGCCAGCAGCCAAGATCGTAGCGTGCAGTTCTTC. Translating it yields CASSQDRSVQFF.

This chain links TRBV18 with TRBJ1-4; no reliable D call. Between the trimmed V and J ends, which lost 2 bases and 7 bases, there was a span of 8 bases. Germline CDR1 KGHSH, CDR2 LQKENI. The CDR3 has 13 residues. The CDR3: CASSPGVGEKLFF. CDR3 DNA: TGTGCCAGCTCACCAGGGGTGGGTGAAAAACTGTTTTTT.